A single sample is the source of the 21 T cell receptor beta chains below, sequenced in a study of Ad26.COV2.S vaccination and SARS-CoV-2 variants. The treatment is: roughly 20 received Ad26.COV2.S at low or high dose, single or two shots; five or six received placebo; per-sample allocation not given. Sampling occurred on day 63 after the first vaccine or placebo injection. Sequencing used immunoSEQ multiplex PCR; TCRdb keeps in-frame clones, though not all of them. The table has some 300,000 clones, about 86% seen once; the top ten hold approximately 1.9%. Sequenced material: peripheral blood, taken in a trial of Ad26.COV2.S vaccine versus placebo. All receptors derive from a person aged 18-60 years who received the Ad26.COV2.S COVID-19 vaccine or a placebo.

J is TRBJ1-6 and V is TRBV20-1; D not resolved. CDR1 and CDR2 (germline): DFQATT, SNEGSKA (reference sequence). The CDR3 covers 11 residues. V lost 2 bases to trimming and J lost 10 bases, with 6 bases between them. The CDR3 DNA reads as TGCAGTGCTAGAAGTGGATCACCCCTCCACTTT. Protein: CSARSGSPLHF.

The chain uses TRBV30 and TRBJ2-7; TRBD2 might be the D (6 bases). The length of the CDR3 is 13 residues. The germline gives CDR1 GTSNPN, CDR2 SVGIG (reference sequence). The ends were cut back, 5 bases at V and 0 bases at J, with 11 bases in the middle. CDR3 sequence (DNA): TGTGCCTGGGGGGGACTCCTCTCCTACGAGCAGTACTTC. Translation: CAWGGLLSYEQYF.

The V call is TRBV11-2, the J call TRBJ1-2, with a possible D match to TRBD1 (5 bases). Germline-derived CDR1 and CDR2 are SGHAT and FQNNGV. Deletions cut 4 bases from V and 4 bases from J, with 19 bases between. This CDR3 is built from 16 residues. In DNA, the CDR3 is TGTGCCAGCAGCTCAGTAAGGGGCCAGGGAGGCTATGGCTACACCTTC. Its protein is CASSSVRGQGGYGYTF.

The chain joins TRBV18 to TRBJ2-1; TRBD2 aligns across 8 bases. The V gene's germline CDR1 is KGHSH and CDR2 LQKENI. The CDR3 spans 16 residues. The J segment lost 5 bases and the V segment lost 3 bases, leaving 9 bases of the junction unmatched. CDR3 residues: CASSPGNSGEHNEQFF. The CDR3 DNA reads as TGTGCCAGCTCACCGGGCAATAGCGGGGAGCACAATGAGCAGTTCTTC.

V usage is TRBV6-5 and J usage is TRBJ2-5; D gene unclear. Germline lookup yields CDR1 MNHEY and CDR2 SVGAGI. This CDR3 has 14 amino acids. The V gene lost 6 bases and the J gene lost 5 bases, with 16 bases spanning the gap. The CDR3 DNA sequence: TGTGCCAGCAGGAAGCTCGAGGCCGGGGAGACCCAGTACTTC. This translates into CASRKLEAGETQYF.

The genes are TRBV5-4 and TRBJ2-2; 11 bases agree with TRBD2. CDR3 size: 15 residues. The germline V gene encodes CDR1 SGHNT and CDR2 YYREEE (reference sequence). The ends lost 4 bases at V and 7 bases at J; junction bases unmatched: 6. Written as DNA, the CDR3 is TGTGCCAGCAGCCTTAGCGGGGGGGCCCACGGGGAGCTGTTTTTT. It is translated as CASSLSGGAHGELFF. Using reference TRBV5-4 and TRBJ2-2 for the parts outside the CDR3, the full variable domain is ETGVTQSPTHLIKTRGQQVTLRCSSQSGHNTVSWYQQALGQGPQFIFQYYREEENGRGNFPPRFSGLQFPNYSSELNVNALELDDSALYLCASSLSGGAHGELFFGEGSRLTVL.

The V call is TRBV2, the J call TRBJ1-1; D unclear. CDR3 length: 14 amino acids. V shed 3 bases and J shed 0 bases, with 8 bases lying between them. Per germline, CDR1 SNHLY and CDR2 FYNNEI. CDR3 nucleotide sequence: TGTGCCAGCAGTGAGAGTCCTTTGAACACTGAAGCTTTCTTT. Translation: CASSESPLNTEAFF.

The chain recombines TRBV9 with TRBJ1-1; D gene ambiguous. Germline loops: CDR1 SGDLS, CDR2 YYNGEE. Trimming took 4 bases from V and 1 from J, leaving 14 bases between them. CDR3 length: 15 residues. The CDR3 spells CASSPTGTGNTEAFF. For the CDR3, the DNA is TGTGCCAGCAGCCCCACCGGTACCGGGAACACTGAAGCTTTCTTT.

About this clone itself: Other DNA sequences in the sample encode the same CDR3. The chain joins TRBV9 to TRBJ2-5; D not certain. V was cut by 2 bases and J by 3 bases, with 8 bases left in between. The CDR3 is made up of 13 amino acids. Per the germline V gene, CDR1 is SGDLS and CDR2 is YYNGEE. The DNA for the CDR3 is TGTGCCAGCAGCGTTGGCGGAAAAGAGACCCAGTACTTC. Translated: CASSVGGKETQYF. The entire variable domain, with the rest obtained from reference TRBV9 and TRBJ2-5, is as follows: DSGVTQTPKHLITATGQRVTLRCSPRSGDLSVYWYQQSLDQGLQFLIQYYNGEERAKGNILERFSAQQFPDLHSELNLSSLELGDSALYFCASSVGGKETQYFGPGTRLLVL.

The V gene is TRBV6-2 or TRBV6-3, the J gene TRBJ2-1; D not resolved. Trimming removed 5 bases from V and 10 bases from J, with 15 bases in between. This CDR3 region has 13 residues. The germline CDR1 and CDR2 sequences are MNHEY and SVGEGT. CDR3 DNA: TGTGCCAGCAGTCCCGGACCACAACGGGAGCAGTTCTTC. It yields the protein CASSPGPQREQFF.

CDR3 in amino acids: CASSRDRGEQFF. DNA of the CDR3: TGTGCCAGCAGCCGGGACCGGGGTGAGCAGTTCTTC. J is TRBJ2-1 and V is TRBV14; D is possibly TRBD1 or TRBD2 (5 bases each). The CDR3 is 12 residues long. Germline loops: CDR1 SGHDN, CDR2 FVKESK. The V end was cut by 4 bases, the J end by 9 bases, with 10 bases between.

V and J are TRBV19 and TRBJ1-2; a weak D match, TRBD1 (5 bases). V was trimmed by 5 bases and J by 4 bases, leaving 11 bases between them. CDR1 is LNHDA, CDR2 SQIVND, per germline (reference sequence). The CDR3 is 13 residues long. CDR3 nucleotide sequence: TGTGCCAGTAGTCCCGGACACCTCTATGGCTACACCTTC. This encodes CASSPGHLYGYTF.

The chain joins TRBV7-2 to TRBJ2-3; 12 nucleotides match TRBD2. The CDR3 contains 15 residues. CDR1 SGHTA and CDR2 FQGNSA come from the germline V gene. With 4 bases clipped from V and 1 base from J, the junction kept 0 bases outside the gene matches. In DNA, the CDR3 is TGTGCCAGCAGCTGGACTAGCGGGGGCACAGATACGCAGTATTTT. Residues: CASSWTSGGTDTQYF.

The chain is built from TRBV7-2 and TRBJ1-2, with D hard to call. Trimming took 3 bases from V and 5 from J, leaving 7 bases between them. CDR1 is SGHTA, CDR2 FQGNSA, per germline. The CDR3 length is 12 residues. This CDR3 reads CASSLGFYGYTF. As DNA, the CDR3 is TGTGCCAGCAGCTTGGGTTTTTATGGCTACACCTTC.

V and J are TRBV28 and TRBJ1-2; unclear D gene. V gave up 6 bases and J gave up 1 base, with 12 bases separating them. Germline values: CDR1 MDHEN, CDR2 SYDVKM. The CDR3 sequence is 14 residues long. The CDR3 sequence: CASRPLLSNYGYTF. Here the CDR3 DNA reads TGTGCCAGCAGACCCCTCCTGAGTAACTATGGCTACACCTTC.

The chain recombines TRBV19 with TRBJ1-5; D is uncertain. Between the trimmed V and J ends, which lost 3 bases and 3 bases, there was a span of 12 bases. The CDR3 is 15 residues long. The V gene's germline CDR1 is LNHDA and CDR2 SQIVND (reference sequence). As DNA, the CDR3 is TGTGCCAGTAGTATCTCCGGGCTTAACAATCAGCCCCAGCATTTT. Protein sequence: CASSISGLNNQPQHF.

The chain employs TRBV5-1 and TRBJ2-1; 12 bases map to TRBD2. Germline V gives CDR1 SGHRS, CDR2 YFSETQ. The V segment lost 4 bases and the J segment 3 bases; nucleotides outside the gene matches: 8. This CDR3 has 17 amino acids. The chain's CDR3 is CASSGRTSGDFYNEQFF. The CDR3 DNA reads TGCGCCAGCAGCGGAAGGACTAGCGGGGATTTCTACAATGAGCAGTTCTTC.

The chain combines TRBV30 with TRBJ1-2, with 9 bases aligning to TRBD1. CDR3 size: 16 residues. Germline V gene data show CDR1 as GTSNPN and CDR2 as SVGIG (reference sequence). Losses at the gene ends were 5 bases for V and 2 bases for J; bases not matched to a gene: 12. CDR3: CAWWRDRAGGNYGYTF. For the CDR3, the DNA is TGTGCCTGGTGGAGGGACAGGGCTGGCGGGAACTATGGCTACACCTTC.

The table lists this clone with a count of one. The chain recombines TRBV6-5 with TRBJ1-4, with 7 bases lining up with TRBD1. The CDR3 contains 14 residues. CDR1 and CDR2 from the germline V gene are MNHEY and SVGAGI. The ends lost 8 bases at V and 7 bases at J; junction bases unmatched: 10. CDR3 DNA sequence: TGTGCCAGCGAGGCCGGGACAGTGGGTGAAAAACTGTTTTTT. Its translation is CASEAGTVGEKLFF.

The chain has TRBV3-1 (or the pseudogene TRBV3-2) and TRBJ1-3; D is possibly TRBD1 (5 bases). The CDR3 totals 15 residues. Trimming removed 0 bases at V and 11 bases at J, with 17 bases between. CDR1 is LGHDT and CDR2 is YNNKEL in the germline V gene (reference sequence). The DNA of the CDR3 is TGTGCCAGCAGCCAAGACGGGGGGACGCCAACACCCATATATTTT. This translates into CASSQDGGTPTPIYF.

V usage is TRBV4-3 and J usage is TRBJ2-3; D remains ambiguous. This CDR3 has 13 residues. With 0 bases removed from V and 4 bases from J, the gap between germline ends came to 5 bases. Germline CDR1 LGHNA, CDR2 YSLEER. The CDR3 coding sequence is TGCGCCAGCAGCCAAGATTTCTCAGATACGCAGTATTTT. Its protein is CASSQDFSDTQYF.